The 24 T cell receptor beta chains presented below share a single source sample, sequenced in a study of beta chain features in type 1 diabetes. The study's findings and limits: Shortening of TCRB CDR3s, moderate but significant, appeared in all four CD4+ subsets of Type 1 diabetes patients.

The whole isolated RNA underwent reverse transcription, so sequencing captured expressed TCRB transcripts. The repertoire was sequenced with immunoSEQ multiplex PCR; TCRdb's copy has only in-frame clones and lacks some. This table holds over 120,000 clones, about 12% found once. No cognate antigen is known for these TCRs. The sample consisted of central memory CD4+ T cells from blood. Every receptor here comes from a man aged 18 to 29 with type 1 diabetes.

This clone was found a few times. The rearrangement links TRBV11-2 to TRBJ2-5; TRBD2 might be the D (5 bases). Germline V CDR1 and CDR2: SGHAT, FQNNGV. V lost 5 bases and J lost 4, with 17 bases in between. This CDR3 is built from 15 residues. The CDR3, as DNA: TGTGCCAGCAGCCCCACCGGGTATGGAGGAGAGACCCAGTACTTC. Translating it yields CASSPTGYGGETQYF. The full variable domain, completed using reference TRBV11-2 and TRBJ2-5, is EAGVAQSPRYKIIEKRQSVAFWCNPISGHATLYWYQQILGQGPKLLIQFQNNGVVDDSQLPKDRFSAERLKGVDSTLKIQPAKLEDSAVYLCASSPTGYGGETQYFGPGTRLLVL.

CDR3 coding DNA: TGTGCCAGCAGCTTAGAAGGGAGGGAGCAGTACTTC. Protein: CASSLEGREQYF. The chain combines TRBV11-3 with TRBJ2-7; weak D call: TRBD2 (6 bases). The CDR3 loop spans 12 amino acids. In germline, CDR1 is SGHNT, CDR2 YENEEA. Trimming took off 0 bases at V and 7 bases at J, with 7 bases between the two ends. Based on the CDR3 plus reference TRBV11-3 and TRBJ2-7, the full variable domain is EAGVVQSPRYKIIEKKQPVAFWCNPISGHNTLYWYLQNLGQGPELLIRYENEEAVDDSQLPKDRFSAERLKGVDSTLKIQPAELGDSAVYLCASSLEGREQYFGPGTRLTVT.

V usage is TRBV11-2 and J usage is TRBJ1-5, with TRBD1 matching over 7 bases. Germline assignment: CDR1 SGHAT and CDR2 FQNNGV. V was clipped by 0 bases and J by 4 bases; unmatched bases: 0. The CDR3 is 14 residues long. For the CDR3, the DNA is TGTGCCAGCAGCTTAGACAGGGGGAATCAGCCCCAGCATTTT. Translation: CASSLDRGNQPQHF.

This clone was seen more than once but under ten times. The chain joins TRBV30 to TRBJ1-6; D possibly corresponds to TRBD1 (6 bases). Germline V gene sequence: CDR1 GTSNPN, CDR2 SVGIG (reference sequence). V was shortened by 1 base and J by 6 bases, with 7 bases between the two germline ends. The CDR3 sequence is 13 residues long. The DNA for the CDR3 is TGTGCCTGGAGTGGACAGGCTAATTCACCCCTCCACTTT. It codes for CAWSGQANSPLHF. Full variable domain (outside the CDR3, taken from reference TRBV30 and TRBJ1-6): SQTIHQWPATLVQPVGSPLSLECTVEGTSNPNLYWYRQAAGRGLQLLFYSVGIGQISSEVPQNLSASRPQDRQFILSSKKLLLSDSGFYLCAWSGQANSPLHFGNGTRLTVT.

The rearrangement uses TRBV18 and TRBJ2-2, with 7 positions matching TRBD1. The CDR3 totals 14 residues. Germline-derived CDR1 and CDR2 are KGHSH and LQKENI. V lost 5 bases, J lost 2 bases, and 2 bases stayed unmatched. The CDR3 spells CASSRDSNTGELFF. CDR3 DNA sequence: TGTGCCAGCTCAAGGGACAGCAACACCGGGGAGCTGTTTTTT.

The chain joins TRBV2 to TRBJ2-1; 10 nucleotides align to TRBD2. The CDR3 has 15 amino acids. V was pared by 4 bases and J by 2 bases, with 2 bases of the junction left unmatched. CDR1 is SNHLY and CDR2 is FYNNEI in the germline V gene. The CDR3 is CASSGLAGAYNEQFF. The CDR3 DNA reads TGTGCCAGCAGTGGGCTAGCGGGGGCCTACAATGAGCAGTTCTTC.

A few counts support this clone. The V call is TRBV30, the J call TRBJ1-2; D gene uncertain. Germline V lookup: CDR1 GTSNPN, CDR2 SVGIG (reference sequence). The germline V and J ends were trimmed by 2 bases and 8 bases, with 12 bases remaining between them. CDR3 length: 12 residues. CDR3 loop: CAWSTNPGGYTF. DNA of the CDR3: TGTGCCTGGAGTACCAATCCCGGCGGCTACACCTTC. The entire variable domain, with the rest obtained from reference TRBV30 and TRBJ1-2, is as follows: SQTIHQWPATLVQPVGSPLSLECTVEGTSNPNLYWYRQAAGRGLQLLFYSVGIGQISSEVPQNLSASRPQDRQFILSSKKLLLSDSGFYLCAWSTNPGGYTFGSGTRLTVV.

CDR3 nucleotide sequence: TGTGCCAGCAGCTCACAGGAGTACACTGAAGCTTTCTTT. It yields the protein CASSSQEYTEAFF. The J gene is TRBJ1-1, the V gene TRBV7-2; a weak D match, TRBD1 (5 bases). Germline values: CDR1 SGHTA, CDR2 FQGNSA. This CDR3 is 13 amino acids long. The V end lost 4 bases, the J end lost 3 bases, and 9 bases lay between the germline ends.

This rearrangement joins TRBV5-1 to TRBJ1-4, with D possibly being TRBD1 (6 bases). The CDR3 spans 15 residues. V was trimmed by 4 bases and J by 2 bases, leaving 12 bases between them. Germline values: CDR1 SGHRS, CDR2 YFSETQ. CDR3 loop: CASSRQGQTNEKLFF. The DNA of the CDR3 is TGCGCCAGCAGCCGTCAAGGACAGACTAATGAAAAACTGTTTTTT.

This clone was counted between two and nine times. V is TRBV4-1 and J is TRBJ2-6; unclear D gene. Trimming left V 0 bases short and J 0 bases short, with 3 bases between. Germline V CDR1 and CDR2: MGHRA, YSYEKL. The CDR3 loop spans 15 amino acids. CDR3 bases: TGCGCCAGCAGCCAAGAGGCCTCTGGGGCCAACGTCCTGACTTTC. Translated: CASSQEASGANVLTF.

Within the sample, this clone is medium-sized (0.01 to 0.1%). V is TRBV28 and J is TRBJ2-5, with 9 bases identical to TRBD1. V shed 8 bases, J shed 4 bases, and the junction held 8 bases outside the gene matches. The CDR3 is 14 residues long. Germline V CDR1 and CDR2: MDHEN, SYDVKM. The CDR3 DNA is TGTGCCAGCCAGGACAGGGGCATGATAGAGACCCAGTACTTC. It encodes CASQDRGMIETQYF. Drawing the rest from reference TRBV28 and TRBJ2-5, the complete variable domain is DVKVTQSSRYLVKRTGEKVFLECVQDMDHENMFWYRQDPGLGLRLIYFSYDVKMKEKGDIPEGYSVSREKKERFSLILESASTNQTSMYLCASQDRGMIETQYFGPGTRLLVL.

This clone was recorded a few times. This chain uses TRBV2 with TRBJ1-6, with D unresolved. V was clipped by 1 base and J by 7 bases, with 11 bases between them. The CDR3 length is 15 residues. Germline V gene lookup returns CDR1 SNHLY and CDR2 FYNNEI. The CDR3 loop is CASSEDPGVNSPLHF. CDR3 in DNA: TGTGCCAGCAGTGAAGACCCGGGAGTGAATTCACCCCTCCACTTT. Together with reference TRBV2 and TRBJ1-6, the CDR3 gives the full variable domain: EPEVTQTPSHQVTQMGQEVILRCVPISNHLYFYWYRQILGQKVEFLVSFYNNEISEKSEIFDDQFSVERPDGSNFTLKIRSTKLEDSAMYFCASSEDPGVNSPLHFGNGTRLTVT.

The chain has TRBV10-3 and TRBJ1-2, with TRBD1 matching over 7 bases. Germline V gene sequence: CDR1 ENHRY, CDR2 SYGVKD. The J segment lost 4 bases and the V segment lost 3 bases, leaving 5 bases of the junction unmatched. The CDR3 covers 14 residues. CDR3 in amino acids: CAISEAGQTYGYTF. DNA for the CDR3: TGTGCCATCAGTGAAGCGGGACAGACCTATGGCTACACCTTC.

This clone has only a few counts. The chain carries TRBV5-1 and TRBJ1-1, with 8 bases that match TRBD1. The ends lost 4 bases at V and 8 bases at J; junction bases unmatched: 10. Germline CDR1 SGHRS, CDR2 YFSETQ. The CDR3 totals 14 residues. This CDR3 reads CASSDRTGMAEAFF. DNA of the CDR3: TGCGCCAGCAGCGACCGGACAGGGATGGCGGAAGCTTTCTTT.

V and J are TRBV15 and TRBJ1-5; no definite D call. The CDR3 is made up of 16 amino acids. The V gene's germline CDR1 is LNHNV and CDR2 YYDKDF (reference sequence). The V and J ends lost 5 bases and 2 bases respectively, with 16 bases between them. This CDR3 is CATSESTWQGNQPQHF. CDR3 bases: TGTGCCACCAGCGAATCTACGTGGCAGGGCAATCAGCCCCAGCATTTT.

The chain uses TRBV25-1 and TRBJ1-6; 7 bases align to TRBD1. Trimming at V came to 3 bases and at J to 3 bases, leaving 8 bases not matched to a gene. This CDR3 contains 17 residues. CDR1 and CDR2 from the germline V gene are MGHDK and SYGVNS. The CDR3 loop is CASSDSRRDSYNSPLHF. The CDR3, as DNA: TGTGCCAGCAGTGATTCCAGACGGGACAGCTATAATTCACCCCTCCACTTT.

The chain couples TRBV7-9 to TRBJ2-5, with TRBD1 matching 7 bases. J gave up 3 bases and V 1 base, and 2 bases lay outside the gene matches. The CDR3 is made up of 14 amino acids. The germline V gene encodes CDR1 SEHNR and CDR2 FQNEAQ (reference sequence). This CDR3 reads CASSLGQGKETQYF. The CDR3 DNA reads TGTGCCAGCAGCTTAGGACAGGGAAAAGAGACCCAGTACTTC.

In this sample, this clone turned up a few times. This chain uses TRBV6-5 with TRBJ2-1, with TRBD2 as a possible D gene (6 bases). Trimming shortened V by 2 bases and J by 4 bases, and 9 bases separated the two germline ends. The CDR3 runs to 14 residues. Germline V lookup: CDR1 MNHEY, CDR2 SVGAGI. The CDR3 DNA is TGTGCCAGCAGTTACCACCGGGAGTACAATGAGCAGTTCTTC. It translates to CASSYHREYNEQFF.

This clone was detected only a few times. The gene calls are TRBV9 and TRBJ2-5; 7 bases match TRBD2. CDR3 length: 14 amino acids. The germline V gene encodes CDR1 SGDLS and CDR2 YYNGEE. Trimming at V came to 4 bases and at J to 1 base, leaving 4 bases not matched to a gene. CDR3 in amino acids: CASSSGTIQETQYF. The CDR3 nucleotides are TGTGCCAGCAGCTCCGGGACTATCCAAGAGACCCAGTACTTC.

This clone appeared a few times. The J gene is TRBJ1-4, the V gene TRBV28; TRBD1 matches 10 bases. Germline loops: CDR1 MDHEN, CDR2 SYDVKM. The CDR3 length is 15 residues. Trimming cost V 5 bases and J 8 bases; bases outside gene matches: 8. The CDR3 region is CASSPGTGADEKLFF. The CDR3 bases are TGTGCCAGCAGTCCCGGGACAGGGGCTGACGAAAAACTGTTTTTT.

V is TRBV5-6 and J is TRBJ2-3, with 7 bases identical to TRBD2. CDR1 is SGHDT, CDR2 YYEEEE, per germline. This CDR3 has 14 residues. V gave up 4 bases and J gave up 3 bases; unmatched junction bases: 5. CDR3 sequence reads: CASSRWGGTDTQYF. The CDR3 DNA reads TGTGCCAGCAGCAGGTGGGGGGGAACAGATACGCAGTATTTT.

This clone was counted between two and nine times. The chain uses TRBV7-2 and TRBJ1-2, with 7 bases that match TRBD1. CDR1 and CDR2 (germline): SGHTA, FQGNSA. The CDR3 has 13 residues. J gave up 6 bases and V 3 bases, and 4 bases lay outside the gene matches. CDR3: CASSFDRVNGYTF. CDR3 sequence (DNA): TGTGCCAGCAGCTTCGACAGGGTCAATGGCTACACCTTC.

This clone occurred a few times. As DNA, the CDR3 is TGTGCCAGCAGTTTTAAGGGTTTAGGCACAGATACGCAGTATTTT. As protein: CASSFKGLGTDTQYF. The chain carries TRBV27 and TRBJ2-3; D uncertain. Germline V gives CDR1 MNHEY, CDR2 SMNVEV (reference sequence). There are 15 residues in the CDR3. Trimming left V 3 bases short and J 1 base short, with 11 bases between.

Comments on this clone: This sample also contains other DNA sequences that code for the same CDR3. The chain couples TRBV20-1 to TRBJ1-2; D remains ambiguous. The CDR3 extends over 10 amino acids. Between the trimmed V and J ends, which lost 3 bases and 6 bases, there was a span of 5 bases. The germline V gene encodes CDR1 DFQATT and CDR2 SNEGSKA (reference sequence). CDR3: CSARENGYTF. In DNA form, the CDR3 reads TGCAGTGCTAGGGAAAATGGCTACACCTTC.